Sequencing of this TCR beta chain was carried out in a study of CD8 T cells in ankylosing spondylitis. Molecular-barcoded quantitative 5'-RACE produced these TCR beta libraries. TCRdb ran MiXCR on the 5' RACE reads and lists one entry per CDR3 protein. The sample holds a few hundred thousand distinct CDR3 sequences, 15% to 20% seen once. Sequencing input: blood, either unsorted or a sorted T cell fraction (not recorded which). The sequence derives from a male donor with ankylosing spondylitis or in good health (not recorded which).

CDR3 DNA: TGTGCCAGCAGCTTAGAAGCTATCGGACTAGCGGGAGCACCCTACAATGAGCAGTTCTTC. It encodes CASSLEAIGLAGAPYNEQFF. The chain is built from TRBV11-2 and TRBJ2-1; 13 nucleotides line up with TRBD2. Germline lookup yields CDR1 SGHAT and CDR2 FQNNGV. CDR3 length: 20 amino acids. Losses at the gene ends were 0 bases for V and 2 bases for J; bases not matched to a gene: 10. The full variable domain, its missing parts supplied by reference TRBV11-2 and TRBJ2-1, is EAGVAQSPRYKIIEKRQSVAFWCNPISGHATLYWYQQILGQGPKLLIQFQNNGVVDDSQLPKDRFSAERLKGVDSTLKIQPAKLEDSAVYLCASSLEAIGLAGAPYNEQFFGPGTRLTVL.